Detailed here is one T cell receptor (beta chain). The sample originates from a study of cytotoxic CD8 clonotypes in ibrutinib-treated CLL. The wider study: IGHV unmutated fewer than 18; relapsed/refractory 10 to 11; treatment-naive about 14. Productive templates averaged 255,043 per sample, and productive rearrangements 94,082.

Profiled with immunoSEQ multiplex PCR; TCRdb holds only in-frame clones, not every one. Altogether some 70,000 clones are present, 68% being singletons, with the ten largest covering under 6%. There are 14 residues in the CDR3. The germline CDR1 and CDR2 sequences are MNHNS and SASEGT. The trim removed 6 bases at V and 1 base at J, leaving 3 bases unmatched. The chain links TRBV6-1 to TRBJ2-3, with TRBD1 matching 8 bases. This sequence was found in a human donor with chronic lymphocytic leukemia. The specimen comprised PBMCs, sampled after 12 months of ibrutinib treatment. The CDR3: CASSRDRRTDTQYF. Written as DNA, the CDR3 is TGTGCCAGCAGCCGGGACAGGCGCACAGATACGCAGTATTTT.